Below, 6 T cell receptor beta chains from the same sample are listed, as sequenced in a study of blood T cells in healthy people across ages. Alongside a J-beta primer mix, a sample-barcoded 5' primer served in a second PCR lasting about 7 to 11 cycles. TCRdb redid the calling of the 5' RACE reads with MiXCR, one entry per CDR3 protein. The sample yields 800,000 or so distinct CDR3 sequences, around two thirds seen once. The specimen sequenced was blood. These receptors originate from a man aged 30 to 45 in good health.

V gene TRBV12-3 or TRBV12-4 combines with J gene TRBJ2-1; D gene ambiguous. The CDR3 contains 16 residues. V lost 2 bases and J 7 bases, leaving 18 bases between the germline ends. The CDR3 DNA reads TGTGCCAGCAGTTTATCTAGACACTTCGGCCGAAATGAGCAGTTCTTC. Its protein product is CASSLSRHFGRNEQFF.

The chain carries TRBV7-3 and TRBJ1-5, with D possibly matching TRBD1 (5 bases). From germline, CDR1 is SGHTA and CDR2 FQGTGA. The length of the CDR3 is 14 residues. Trimming stripped 5 bases from V and 9 bases from J, with 17 bases between. CDR3 DNA: TGTGCCAGCAGCGAAAGTGCATTTCAGGGGCCCCAGCATTTT. This codes for CASSESAFQGPQHF.

This clonotype has a handful of counts. The V call is TRBV4-3, the J call TRBJ2-1; the D gene is possibly TRBD2 (6 bases). The CDR3 has 16 residues. CDR1 is LGHNA and CDR2 is YSLEER in the germline V gene. Between the trimmed V and J ends, which lost 1 base and 4 bases, there was a span of 14 bases. CDR3 in amino acids: CASSQGVSGLYNEQFF. Written as DNA, the CDR3 is TGCGCCAGCAGCCAAGGTGTTAGCGGTTTGTACAATGAGCAGTTCTTC.

This clonotype was seen a few times. The chain recombines TRBV20-1 with TRBJ2-4; no firm D call. The last part of the DNA fits TRBJ2-7 better; the J call may be wrong. Germline CDR1 DFQATT, CDR2 SNEGSKA (reference sequence). The CDR3 extends over 13 amino acids. The chain's CDR3 is CSARDISDHEQYF. The CDR3 DNA follows: TGCAGTGCTAGAGATATCTCGGACCACGAGCAGTACTTC.

The chain combines TRBV7-8 with TRBJ1-1, with D hard to call. The germline CDR1 and CDR2 sequences are SGHVS and FQNEAQ. Trimming pared 5 bases from V and 0 bases from J, leaving 13 bases between. The CDR3 runs 15 residues. Here the CDR3 reads CASSVSSILNTEAFF. CDR3 DNA: TGTGCCAGCAGCGTTAGCAGTATCTTGAACACTGAAGCTTTCTTT.

The chain is built from TRBV5-1 and TRBJ1-1, with 7 bases aligning to TRBD1. CDR3 size: 17 residues. V lost 1 base, J lost 2 bases, and 11 bases stayed unmatched. CDR1 and CDR2 (germline): SGHRS, YFSETQ. CDR3 protein: CASSLSLQGVYNTEAFF. CDR3 DNA: TGCGCCAGCAGCTTGTCTCTGCAGGGGGTTTATAACACTGAAGCTTTCTTT. Supplemented by reference TRBV5-1 and TRBJ1-1, the full variable domain reads KAGVTQTPRYLIKTRGQQVTLSCSPISGHRSVSWYQQTPGQGLQFLFEYFSETQRNKGNFPGRFSGRQFSNSRSEMNVSTLELGDSALYLCASSLSLQGVYNTEAFFGQGTRLTVV.